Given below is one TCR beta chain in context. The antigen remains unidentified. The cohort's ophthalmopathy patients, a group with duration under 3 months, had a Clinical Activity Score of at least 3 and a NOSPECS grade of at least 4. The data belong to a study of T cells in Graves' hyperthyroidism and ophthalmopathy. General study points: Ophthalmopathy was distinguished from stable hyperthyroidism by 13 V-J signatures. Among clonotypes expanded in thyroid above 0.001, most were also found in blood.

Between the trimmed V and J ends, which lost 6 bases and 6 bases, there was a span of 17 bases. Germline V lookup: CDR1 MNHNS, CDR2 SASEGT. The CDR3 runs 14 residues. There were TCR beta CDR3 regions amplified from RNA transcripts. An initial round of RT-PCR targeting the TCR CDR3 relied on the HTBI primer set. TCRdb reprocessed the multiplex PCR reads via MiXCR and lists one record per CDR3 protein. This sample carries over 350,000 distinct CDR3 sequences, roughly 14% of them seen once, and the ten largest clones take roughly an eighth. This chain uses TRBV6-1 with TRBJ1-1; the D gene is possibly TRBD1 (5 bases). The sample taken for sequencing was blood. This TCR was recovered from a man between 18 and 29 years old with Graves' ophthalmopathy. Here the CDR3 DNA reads TGTGCCAGCAGGGGGGGATTCGTTAGGGCTGAAGCTTTCTTT. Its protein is CASRGGFVRAEAFF.